This T cell receptor beta chain was sequenced during a study of blood T cells in healthy people across ages. A J-beta primer mix and a sample-barcoded 5' primer were used in a second PCR of about 7 to 12 cycles. TCRdb processed the 5' RACE reads anew with MiXCR; each CDR3 protein has one entry. The sample yields approximately 1.5 million distinct CDR3 sequences, approximately 39% seen once. CDR3 length equals 16 residues. V trimming: 3 bases; J trimming: 2 bases; junction bases outside the gene matches: 7. Material for sequencing was blood. The rearrangement joins TRBV12-3 or TRBV12-4 to TRBJ1-5, with 7 nucleotides matching TRBD1. This TCR came from a woman younger than 35 in good health. CDR3 protein: CASSFPSGGGNQPQHF. Here the CDR3 DNA reads TGTGCCAGCAGTTTCCCCTCAGGGGGTGGCAATCAGCCCCAGCATTTT.